These 20 T cell receptor beta chains came from one sample sequenced in a study of molecular identifiers for immune sequencing clone quantification. TCRdb redid the calling of the PCR reads with MiXCR, one entry per CDR3 protein. The sample carries 100,000 or so distinct CDR3 sequences, 30% to 35% recorded once. The sequenced sample consisted of naive CD8+ T cells from blood, with Jurkat cell RNA spiked in. The subset denotes: FACS-sorted CD8+CD4-CCR7+CD45RA+ naive T cells. The receptor set was obtained from a human donor in good health. Some libraries in this study had Jurkat cell RNA spiked in.

Details on this clonotype: This may come from a read error, since a much larger clone is one base off. The chain combines TRBV11-2 with TRBJ2-1; D is uncertain. The length of the CDR3 is 12 residues. The V gene's germline CDR1 is SGHAT and CDR2 FQNNGV. CDR3 in amino acids: CASSLLSNERFF. DNA of the CDR3: TGTGCCAGCAGCTTATTGTCGAATGAGCGGTTCTTC.

This clonotype has a count of ten or more. CDR3 sequence (DNA): TGTGCCAGCAGCTTCCCAGTCCCTGAAGCTTTCTTT. Translated, it gives CASSFPVPEAFF. This sequence joins TRBV7-9 and TRBJ1-1, with no clear D. Germline V gives CDR1 SEHNR, CDR2 FQNEAQ (reference sequence). Trimming took 3 bases from V and 6 from J, leaving 8 bases between them. The CDR3 runs 12 residues.

This chain connects TRBV7-9 to TRBJ1-6; 8 positions agree with TRBD1. This CDR3 is built from 14 residues. The germline CDR1 and CDR2 sequences are SEHNR and FQNEAQ (reference sequence). V lost 4 bases to trimming and J lost 6 bases; unmatched junction nucleotides: 2. The CDR3 bases are TGTGCCAGCAGCTGGACAGGGAGTAATTCACCCCTCCACTTT. This encodes CASSWTGSNSPLHF.

V is TRBV9 and J is TRBJ1-6; 9 positions match TRBD1. Per germline, CDR1 SGDLS and CDR2 YYNGEE. The CDR3 runs 15 residues. J was trimmed by 13 bases and V by 3 bases; bases with no gene match: 11. CDR3 bases: TGTGCCAGCAGCGCCGAAACAGGGGGCGTTTTCCCCCTCCACTTT. Translating gives CASSAETGGVFPLHF. Together with reference TRBV9 and TRBJ1-6, the CDR3 gives the full variable domain: DSGVTQTPKHLITATGQRVTLRCSPRSGDLSVYWYQQSLDQGLQFLIQYYNGEERAKGNILERFSAQQFPDLHSELNLSSLELGDSALYFCASSAETGGVFPLHFGNGTRLTVT.

This clonotype turned up a few times. The chain joins TRBV13 to TRBJ1-2; no clear D. The CDR3 is 14 amino acids. V was shortened by 8 bases and J by 0 bases, with 13 bases between the two germline ends. Germline assignment: CDR1 PRHDT and CDR2 FYEKMQ (reference sequence). As DNA, the CDR3 is TGTGCCAGCGGGCCTCGCACCGCTAACTATGGCTACACCTTC. Its protein is CASGPRTANYGYTF. The whole variable domain, remainder taken from reference TRBV13 and TRBJ1-2, is AAGVIQSPRHLIKEKRETATLKCYPIPRHDTVYWYQQGPGQDPQFLISFYEKMQSDKGSIPDRFSAQQFSDYHSELNMSSLELGDSALYFCASGPRTANYGYTFGSGTRLTVV.

As regards this clonotype: A much more abundant neighbour one base away suggests this may be a read error. The J gene is TRBJ2-3, the V gene TRBV12-3 or TRBV12-4; 11 nucleotides match TRBD2. This CDR3 spans 17 amino acids. The DNA for the CDR3 is TGTGCCAGCAGTGTAGCCCTAGCGGGAGGTTTCACAGATACGCAGTATTTT. Its translation is CASSVALAGGFTDTQYF.

The sample holds one count of this clonotype. A much larger clonotype is one base distant, so this may be a read error. The chain has TRBV4-3 and TRBJ2-7; D is perhaps TRBD1 (5 bases). There are 14 residues in the CDR3. The germline V gene has CDR1 LGHNA and CDR2 YSLEER. The CDR3 DNA is TGCGCCTGCAGCCAAGATATTGGCAGGGACGAGCAGTACTTC. Encoded protein: CACSQDIGRDEQYF.

This rearrangement joins TRBV3-1 to TRBJ2-7; D ambiguous. CDR1 is LGHDT, CDR2 YNNKEL, per germline (reference sequence). V gave up 3 bases and J gave up 1 base, with 7 bases separating them. The CDR3 is made up of 13 amino acids. The CDR3 is CASSHSPSYEQYF. The CDR3 DNA is TGTGCCAGCAGCCATTCCCCGTCCTACGAGCAGTACTTC.

The sample holds a few counts of this clonotype. The gene calls are TRBV9 and TRBJ2-7; the match to TRBD1 covers 8 bases. V was pared by 6 bases and J by 4 bases, with 6 bases of the junction left unmatched. Germline V gene data show CDR1 as SGDLS and CDR2 as YYNGEE. The CDR3 is 13 residues long. For the CDR3, the DNA is TGTGCCAGCATCCCAGGGGGCAGGTACGAGCAGTACTTC. It translates to CASIPGGRYEQYF. The whole variable domain, filled in from reference TRBV9 and TRBJ2-7, reads DSGVTQTPKHLITATGQRVTLRCSPRSGDLSVYWYQQSLDQGLQFLIQYYNGEERAKGNILERFSAQQFPDLHSELNLSSLELGDSALYFCASIPGGRYEQYFGPGTRLTVT.

The chain is built from TRBV29-1 and TRBJ2-1, with D unclear. Trimming took 3 bases from V and 0 from J, leaving 6 bases between them. Germline V gene lookup returns CDR1 SQVTM and CDR2 ANQGSEA. The CDR3 contains 13 residues. CDR3 in DNA: TGCAGCGTTGAGAGACCCTCCTACAATGAGCAGTTCTTC. Its translation: CSVERPSYNEQFF.

This clonotype was observed at least ten times. The rearrangement links TRBV28 to TRBJ2-2, with D perhaps TRBD1 (5 bases). V lost 4 bases and J 4 bases, leaving 10 bases between the germline ends. The CDR3 runs 14 residues. The V gene's germline CDR1 is MDHEN and CDR2 SYDVKM. CDR3 DNA: TGTGCCAGCAGTTACAGGACACTCACCGGGGAGCTGTTTTTT. This translates into CASSYRTLTGELFF.

The V call is TRBV5-1, the J call TRBJ2-5, with TRBD2 matching 9 bases. The germline V gene has CDR1 SGHRS and CDR2 YFSETQ. V was clipped by 0 bases and J by 5 bases; unmatched bases: 8. This CDR3 comprises 16 residues. CDR3 DNA sequence: TGCGCCAGCAGCTTGGGGGTAGCGGGAGTTCTGGAGACCCAGTACTTC. Translating gives CASSLGVAGVLETQYF.

Concerning this clonotype: Just one base apart from a much larger clone, this may be a read error. This chain links TRBV28 with TRBJ1-5; no clear D gene. CDR1 and CDR2 from the germline V gene are MDHEN and SYDVKM. The CDR3 is 15 amino acids. The CDR3 region has the DNA TGTGCCAGCAGGACCGAAGCCTATAGCAATCAGCGCCAGCATTTT. Translation: CASRTEAYSNQRQHF. Together with reference TRBV28 and TRBJ1-5, the CDR3 gives the full variable domain: DVKVTQSSRYLVKRTGEKVFLECVQDMDHENMFWYRQDPGLGLRLIYFSYDVKMKEKGDIPEGYSVSREKKERFSLILESASTNQTSMYLCASRTEAYSNQRQHFGDGTRLSIL.

The J gene is TRBJ2-2, the V gene TRBV5-6; unclear D gene. Between the trimmed V and J ends, which lost 0 bases and 5 bases, there was a span of 8 bases. The V gene's germline CDR1 is SGHDT and CDR2 YYEEEE. This CDR3 region has 14 residues. The CDR3 DNA follows: TGTGCCAGCAGCTTGGGGTCCTGGACCGGGGAGCTGTTTTTT. As protein: CASSLGSWTGELFF.

The chain joins TRBV27 to TRBJ2-3, with 8 nucleotides matching TRBD2. The germline CDR1 and CDR2 sequences are MNHEY and SMNVEV (reference sequence). The ends lost 2 bases at V and 4 bases at J; junction bases unmatched: 8. The CDR3 runs to 16 residues. CDR3 sequence (DNA): TGTGCCAGCAGTTTAGGTTTACTAGCGGATCCAGATACGCAGTATTTT. Its translation: CASSLGLLADPDTQYF.

This clonotype was seen many times. CDR3 in amino acids: CASSNSAWDRGYEQYF. CDR3 nucleotide sequence: TGTGCCAGCAGCAATTCGGCCTGGGACAGGGGTTACGAGCAGTACTTC. The gene calls are TRBV6-5 and TRBJ2-7; 10 bases line up with TRBD1. The germline CDR1 and CDR2 sequences are MNHEY and SVGAGI. CDR3 size: 16 residues. The V and J ends lost 6 bases and 4 bases, in that order; junction bases with no gene match: 12.

The chain employs TRBV7-9 and TRBJ2-5, with a possible D match to TRBD1 (5 bases). Germline V gives CDR1 SEHNR, CDR2 FQNEAQ (reference sequence). The CDR3 loop spans 16 amino acids. The ends were cut back, 1 base at V and 1 base at J, with 13 bases in the middle. CDR3 amino acids: CASSLVGATGQETQYF. The CDR3 DNA is TGTGCCAGCAGCTTAGTAGGGGCCACAGGCCAAGAGACCCAGTACTTC.

The chain links TRBV4-3 to TRBJ1-4, with unresolved D. The CDR3 extends over 16 amino acids. V was clipped by 4 bases and J by 7 bases, with 19 bases between them. Germline CDR1 LGHNA, CDR2 YSLEER. CDR3: CASSPGLSSVGEKLFF. Written as DNA, the CDR3 is TGCGCCAGCAGCCCAGGACTTTCTTCAGTAGGTGAAAAACTGTTTTTT.

The chain joins TRBV28 to TRBJ1-5; D unresolved. V dropped 8 bases and J dropped 5 bases, with 10 bases sitting between them. The CDR3 runs 12 residues. CDR1 and CDR2 (germline): MDHEN, SYDVKM. The CDR3 sequence is CASGFGYQPQHF. The DNA of the CDR3 is TGTGCCAGCGGCTTTGGGTATCAGCCCCAGCATTTT.

A remark on this clonotype: This could be a read error, since a much larger clone is one nucleotide away. The CDR3 DNA reads TGCAGTGCTAGGAGACAGGGAAGTCCCTACGAGCAGTACTTC. Translating it yields CSARRQGSPYEQYF. The chain carries TRBV20-1 and TRBJ2-7; 7 positions match TRBD1. The CDR3 spans 14 residues. Germline CDR1 reads DFQATT; CDR2 reads SNEGSKA (reference sequence). V was clipped by 3 bases and J by 2 bases; unmatched bases: 7.